A single sample is the source of the 13 T cell receptor beta chains below, sequenced in a study of CD8+ T cells in alopecia areata (dated by TCRdb to 2016 to 2019). The time point label corresponds to: 4 weeks on oral tofacitinib. The sample's treatment or condition label, in plain terms: oral pan-JAK inhibitor, 5-10 mg twice daily. Receptor libraries were prepared by the immunoSEQ multiplex PCR assay. For TCR sequencing, RNA was extracted from every sample and reverse transcribed into cDNA to serve as template. TCRdb mirrors the immuneACCESS table, restricted to in-frame sequences. Some clones are absent from its copies; in checked studies, under half trace to an unresolved V gene, and the reason for the others is unknown. A total of 140,000 to 150,000 clones appear in this sample, 45% to 60% of them only once. Approximately 16% of the sample belongs to the ten largest clones. This material consisted of CD8+ T cells sorted from blood, taken at week 4, from a patient treated with tofacitinib. The source of these receptors is a human donor with alopecia areata.

The chain is built from TRBV30 and TRBJ1-6; no clear D. The V gene's germline CDR1 is GTSNPN and CDR2 SVGIG (reference sequence). The CDR3 spans 13 residues. V lost 0 bases, J lost 10 bases, and 10 bases lay in between. The CDR3 region is CAWSVQNESPLHF. Here the CDR3 DNA reads TGTGCCTGGAGTGTACAAAACGAATCACCCCTCCACTTT.

This clone was counted only a few times. The CDR3 protein is CSVDSGLGYGYTF. CDR3 DNA: TGCAGCGTTGATAGTGGTTTGGGCTATGGCTACACCTTC. The rearrangement uses TRBV29-1 and TRBJ1-2; D not certain. V lost 3 bases to trimming and J lost 4 bases, with 12 bases between them. The germline gives CDR1 SQVTM, CDR2 ANQGSEA. This CDR3 is 13 amino acids long.

The chain combines TRBV6-5 with TRBJ1-5; unclear D gene. The CDR3 length is 13 residues. CDR1 and CDR2 (germline): MNHEY, SVGAGI. V lost 0 bases and J lost 6, with 6 bases in between. The CDR3 nucleotides are TGTGCCAGCAGTTACTCCCCGGGTCAGCCCCAGCATTTT. Its protein is CASSYSPGQPQHF.

The chain has TRBV9 and TRBJ1-1, with 7 bases aligning to TRBD1. The CDR3 extends over 17 amino acids. CDR1 and CDR2 (germline): SGDLS, YYNGEE. V shed 3 bases and J 0 bases; nucleotides not matched to a gene: 11. CDR3 region: CASSGGQALGVNTEAFF. The CDR3 nucleotides are TGTGCCAGCAGCGGTGGACAGGCGCTAGGGGTGAACACTGAAGCTTTCTTT.

This chain connects TRBV6-5 to TRBJ2-5; D remains unclear. The CDR3 has 13 amino acids. Trimming removed 0 bases at V and 1 base at J, with 3 bases between. Per germline, CDR1 MNHEY and CDR2 SVGAGI. The DNA for the CDR3 is TGTGCCAGCAGTTACTCGGGCCAAGAGACCCAGTACTTC. Amino acid sequence: CASSYSGQETQYF.

The chain couples TRBV5-6 to TRBJ1-2; possibly TRBD1 for D (6 bases). The CDR3 spans 15 residues. Germline CDR1 is SGHDT and CDR2 is YYEEEE. The V and J ends lost 4 bases and 0 bases respectively, with 13 bases between them. CDR3 region: CASSKGHLPNYGYTF. CDR3 in DNA: TGTGCCAGCAGCAAGGGACACCTTCCTAACTATGGCTACACCTTC.

The V call is TRBV5-4, the J call TRBJ2-5; D is unclear. The CDR3 is 13 residues long. Germline lookup yields CDR1 SGHNT and CDR2 YYREEE (reference sequence). Trimming left V 3 bases short and J 2 bases short, with 8 bases between. CDR3 residues: CASSSRSQETQYF. CDR3 DNA sequence: TGTGCCAGCAGCTCGCGCTCACAAGAGACCCAGTACTTC.

This chain connects TRBV9 to TRBJ2-7, with TRBD1 identical over 9 bases. The junction had 14 bases not matched to a gene; V was cut back by 2 bases and J by 5 bases. The CDR3 loop spans 17 amino acids. Germline V gene lookup returns CDR1 SGDLS and CDR2 YYNGEE. The CDR3 region is CASSVGQGHSRWHEQYF. The CDR3 coding sequence is TGTGCCAGCAGCGTTGGACAGGGGCATTCGAGGTGGCACGAGCAGTACTTC.

This CDR3 is CASSRLKGRGEETQYF. The CDR3 nucleotides read TGTGCCAGCAGCAGGCTCAAAGGGCGGGGGGAAGAGACCCAGTACTTC. This rearrangement joins TRBV11-2 to TRBJ2-5; 8 nucleotides agree with TRBD2. This CDR3 has 16 amino acids. The V segment lost 5 bases and the J segment 3 bases; nucleotides outside the gene matches: 11. Germline CDR1 and CDR2: SGHAT and FQNNGV. Complete variable domain (other parts from reference TRBV11-2 and TRBJ2-5): EAGVAQSPRYKIIEKRQSVAFWCNPISGHATLYWYQQILGQGPKLLIQFQNNGVVDDSQLPKDRFSAERLKGVDSTLKIQPAKLEDSAVYLCASSRLKGRGEETQYFGPGTRLLVL.

Ten or more counts support this clone. This chain joins TRBV6-5 and TRBJ1-6; D not certain. Trimming removed 2 bases at V and 6 bases at J, with 2 bases between. This CDR3 has 12 amino acids. The V gene's germline CDR1 is MNHEY and CDR2 SVGAGI. CDR3 amino acids: CASSYPNSPLHF. CDR3 coding DNA: TGTGCCAGCAGTTACCCTAATTCACCCCTCCACTTT.

The CDR3 sequence: CATSSSGITYEQYF. The CDR3 nucleotides read TGTGCCACCAGCAGTAGCGGAATAACCTACGAGCAGTACTTC. This chain connects TRBV15 to TRBJ2-7, with TRBD2 as a possible D gene (6 bases). The CDR3 is made up of 14 amino acids. V lost 3 bases, J lost 2 bases, and 11 bases lay in between. The germline gives CDR1 LNHNV, CDR2 YYDKDF (reference sequence).

There are a few counts of this clone. The genes are TRBV6-1 and TRBJ2-2, with D maybe TRBD1 (5 bases). Between the trimmed V and J ends, which lost 3 bases and 7 bases, there was a span of 21 bases. The CDR3 is 17 amino acids. The V gene's germline CDR1 is MNHNS and CDR2 SASEGT. The CDR3 is CASSDRVGGLRVGELFF. The CDR3 DNA reads TGTGCCAGCAGTGACAGGGTCGGCGGCCTCCGTGTCGGGGAGCTGTTTTTT.

In this sample, this clone turned up a few times. The chain uses TRBV4-3 and TRBJ2-5; no reliable D call. Trimming took off 6 bases at V and 0 bases at J, with 14 bases between the two ends. Per germline, CDR1 LGHNA and CDR2 YSLEER. This CDR3 spans 15 amino acids. In DNA form, the CDR3 reads TGCGCCAGCAGTCAGTGGGTCCTAAACCAAGAGACCCAGTACTTC. Protein product: CASSQWVLNQETQYF.